One sample yielded the 20 T cell receptor beta chains listed below, sequenced in a study of cytomegalovirus exposure and HLA in healthy donors. PCR amplification relied on 60 Vbeta primers (plus 13 Jbeta primers). Libraries were prepared by immunoSEQ multiplex PCR; TCRdb keeps only in-frame clonotypes and omits some of them. The sample yields around 180,000 clones, around four fifths seen once. The sequenced material came from PBMCs. The origin of the receptors is a boy between 2 and 10 years old in good health and CMV-seronegative.

This chain connects TRBV18 to TRBJ1-3, with D possibly matching TRBD1 (6 bases). Germline CDR1 is KGHSH and CDR2 is LQKENI. V lost 3 bases and J 0 bases, leaving 12 bases between the germline ends. This CDR3 comprises 16 residues. The CDR3 nucleotides read TGTGCCAGCTCACCCAGGGACATTAACTCTGGAAACACCATATATTTT. Residues: CASSPRDINSGNTIYF.

The chain carries TRBV30 and TRBJ1-2, with TRBD1 identical over 8 bases. The CDR3 loop spans 16 amino acids. The V segment lost 0 bases and the J segment 6 bases; nucleotides outside the gene matches: 12. CDR1 is GTSNPN and CDR2 is SVGIG in the germline V gene (reference sequence). For the CDR3, the DNA is TGTGCCTGGAGTGTCGTTGGACAGGGAAAAATCGATGGCTACACCTTC. This sequence encodes CAWSVVGQGKIDGYTF.

This clone was detected only once. The CDR3 DNA follows: TGTGCCAGCAGCTTACCATCCCCTGAGGTCTCCTACAATGAGCAGTTCTTC. Protein: CASSLPSPEVSYNEQFF. The genes are TRBV5-6 and TRBJ2-1; D call uncertain. With 2 bases removed from V and 0 bases from J, the gap between germline ends came to 15 bases. The CDR3 contains 17 residues. From germline, CDR1 is SGHDT and CDR2 YYEEEE.

This clone was counted a few times. V and J are TRBV5-6 and TRBJ2-3; possible D gene TRBD2, 6 bases. Germline CDR1 SGHDT, CDR2 YYEEEE. Trimming stripped 7 bases from V and 2 bases from J, with 11 bases between. CDR3 length: 13 amino acids. This CDR3 reads CASGAGYTDTQYF. In DNA, the CDR3 is TGTGCCAGCGGTGCGGGATACACAGATACGCAGTATTTT.

This clone was observed a handful of times. The rearrangement joins TRBV7-2 to TRBJ2-1; TRBD1 matches 9 bases. The CDR3 contains 14 residues. CDR1 is SGHTA, CDR2 FQGNSA, per germline. With V trimmed by 4 bases and J by 4 bases, 2 bases remained unmatched. The CDR3 protein is CASSSGTGYNEQFF. The CDR3, as DNA: TGTGCCAGCAGCTCCGGGACAGGGTACAATGAGCAGTTCTTC.

The chain carries TRBV7-2 and TRBJ2-5; D might be TRBD2 (6 bases). Germline CDR1 reads SGHTA; CDR2 reads FQGNSA. CDR3 length equals 16 residues. Trimming removed 0 bases from V and 2 bases from J, with 13 bases in between. For the CDR3, the DNA is TGTGCCAGCAGCTTAGCGTCTAGCGCCTTTCAAGAGACCCAGTACTTC. Translating gives CASSLASSAFQETQYF.

The J gene is TRBJ2-1, the V gene TRBV7-6, with D perhaps matching TRBD2 (6 bases). Trimming left V 2 bases short and J 10 bases short, with 12 bases between. Germline V gene sequence: CDR1 SGHVS, CDR2 FNYEAQ. CDR3 length equals 13 residues. CDR3 protein: CASSLIVGGEQFF. The CDR3 DNA reads as TGTGCCAGCAGCTTAATAGTGGGAGGCGAGCAGTTCTTC. Using reference TRBV7-6 and TRBJ2-1 for the parts outside the CDR3, the full variable domain is GAGVSQSPRYKVTKRGQDVALRCDPISGHVSLYWYRQALGQGPEFLTYFNYEAQQDKSGLPNDRFSAERPEGSISTLTIQRTEQRDSAMYRCASSLIVGGEQFFGPGTRLTVL.

The J gene is TRBJ2-7, the V gene TRBV19, with 9 bases matching TRBD1. The CDR3 is 14 residues long. J gave up 3 bases and V 5 bases, and 5 bases lay outside the gene matches. CDR1 LNHDA and CDR2 SQIVND come from the germline V gene (reference sequence). The CDR3: CASSPGTGRYEQYF. CDR3 nucleotides: TGTGCCAGTAGTCCCGGGACAGGGCGCTACGAGCAGTACTTC.

This chain uses TRBV7-8 with TRBJ2-7, with a possible D match to TRBD1 (6 bases). The V end was cut by 5 bases, the J end by 2 bases, with 22 bases between. This CDR3 region has 17 residues. CDR1 SGHVS and CDR2 FQNEAQ come from the germline V gene. The CDR3 DNA reads TGTGCCAGCAGCCCTCACCCCGCACGGACAGCCACCTACGAGCAGTACTTC. Translated: CASSPHPARTATYEQYF.

The chain couples TRBV4-1 to TRBJ2-1, with 8 bases that match TRBD2. Germline CDR1 is MGHRA and CDR2 is YSYEKL. CDR3 length: 13 amino acids. V shed 2 bases, J shed 8 bases, and the junction held 2 bases outside the gene matches. The CDR3 is CASSQPLADEQFF. The CDR3 DNA reads as TGCGCCAGCAGCCAACCACTAGCGGATGAGCAGTTCTTC.

This clone was seen a single time. This chain uses TRBV28 with TRBJ1-1; the D gene is possibly TRBD1 (6 bases). Germline V gene lookup returns CDR1 MDHEN and CDR2 SYDVKM. CDR3 length: 13 residues. Trimming cost V 5 bases and J 10 bases, with 17 bases left between them. CDR3 DNA sequence: TGTGCCAGCAGTCCCACAGGGATGTATGGAGCTTTCTTT. Protein: CASSPTGMYGAFF.

The J gene is TRBJ2-5, the V gene TRBV10-3; perhaps TRBD2 as D (6 bases). The CDR3 is made up of 15 amino acids. Germline loops: CDR1 ENHRY, CDR2 SYGVKD. V was cut by 0 bases and J by 1 base, with 9 bases left in between. The DNA of the CDR3 is TGTGCCATCAGTGAGTCTTCCGGGGGCCAAGAGACCCAGTACTTC. Amino acids: CAISESSGGQETQYF.

The chain employs TRBV9 and TRBJ2-1; D gene uncertain. Germline V CDR1 and CDR2: SGDLS, YYNGEE. The CDR3 contains 14 residues. Trimming removed 1 base at V and 6 bases at J, with 11 bases between. CDR3 amino acids: CASSVQSASNEQFF. CDR3 DNA: TGTGCCAGCAGCGTACAGAGCGCTAGCAATGAGCAGTTCTTC.

The genes are TRBV29-1 and TRBJ2-5; possibly TRBD1 for D (5 bases). The germline V gene has CDR1 SQVTM and CDR2 ANQGSEA. This CDR3 is built from 12 residues. The V end was cut by 8 bases, the J end by 5 bases, with 15 bases between. CDR3 residues: CSTDRAGETQYF. Here the CDR3 DNA reads TGCAGCACCGATCGGGCAGGGGAGACCCAGTACTTC.

The chain carries TRBV5-1 and TRBJ2-1, with D unclear. The germline V gene encodes CDR1 SGHRS and CDR2 YFSETQ. With 4 bases removed from V and 0 bases from J, the gap between germline ends came to 11 bases. There are 15 residues in the CDR3. CDR3 bases: TGCGCCAGCAGCCTCTCCCCGAGCTCCTACAATGAGCAGTTCTTC. Its translation: CASSLSPSSYNEQFF.

This chain connects TRBV27 to TRBJ2-3, with D tentatively TRBD2 (6 bases). Germline CDR1 MNHEY, CDR2 SMNVEV (reference sequence). V was clipped by 5 bases and J by 4 bases, with 25 bases between them. The CDR3 has 18 amino acids. The CDR3 nucleotides read TGTGCCAGCAGTATACGCCGGGAGTACCGCTTTTCGGCAGATACGCAGTATTTT. Residues: CASSIRREYRFSADTQYF.

This clone occurred a few times. The chain recombines TRBV7-9 with TRBJ2-5, with 9 bases lining up with TRBD1. The germline V gene has CDR1 SEHNR and CDR2 FQNEAQ (reference sequence). This CDR3 is 16 amino acids long. Unmatched junction bases numbered 11, after V lost 4 bases and J lost 5 bases. CDR3 residues: CASSSIITGGRETQYF. The CDR3 nucleotides read TGTGCCAGCAGCTCAATTATAACAGGGGGCCGGGAGACCCAGTACTTC.

This clone was counted between two and nine times. This chain connects TRBV25-1 to TRBJ2-2, with D possibly TRBD2 on 6 matching bases. The V gene lost 5 bases and the J gene lost 6 bases, with 19 bases spanning the gap. This CDR3 is built from 16 residues. CDR1 is MGHDK, CDR2 SYGVNS, per germline. CDR3: CASSLVGTPSSGELFF. In nucleotides, the CDR3 is TGTGCCAGCAGTTTGGTCGGGACTCCTTCTTCCGGGGAGCTGTTTTTT.

V is TRBV27 and J is TRBJ2-5, with 8 bases identical to TRBD2. Germline-derived CDR1 and CDR2 are MNHEY and SMNVEV (reference sequence). This CDR3 is 13 amino acids long. The trim removed 6 bases at V and 4 bases at J, leaving 4 bases unmatched. This CDR3 is CASSGRGRETQYF. The CDR3 DNA reads as TGTGCCAGCAGCGGGAGGGGGAGAGAGACCCAGTACTTC.

The V gene is TRBV19, the J gene TRBJ1-1; D might be TRBD1 (6 bases). V lost 6 bases to trimming and J lost 5 bases, with 16 bases between them. This CDR3 is built from 14 residues. The germline V gene encodes CDR1 LNHDA and CDR2 SQIVND (reference sequence). The CDR3 region has the DNA TGTGCCAGTAGCGCGCGAACAGGGAATACTGAAGCTTTCTTT. Its translation: CASSARTGNTEAFF.